The 32 T cell receptor beta chains given below trace back to one sample, sequenced in a study of patients and donors after allogeneic stem cell transplantation. One entry per CDR3 protein results from TCRdb running MiXCR on the RT-PCR reads. The sample shows about 200,000 distinct CDR3 sequences, less than 50% of them seen only once. The sequenced material came from blood, either unsorted or a sorted T cell fraction (not recorded which). The receptors derive from a human donor who was either an allogeneic HSCT recipient or a stem cell or donor lymphocyte infusion donor (not recorded which). It is not recorded whose cells these are; they may come from a transplant donor.

CDR3 amino acids: CASKKGQGGNSPLHF. The CDR3 DNA reads TGTGCCAGCAAAAAGGGGCAGGGGGGTAATTCACCCCTCCACTTT. The chain carries TRBV12-3 or TRBV12-4 and TRBJ1-6, with 7 bases aligning to TRBD1. V was clipped by 7 bases and J by 6 bases; unmatched bases: 9. There are 15 residues in the CDR3.

In DNA form, the CDR3 reads TGTGCCAGCAGTTTTTCCCCCCTCATGAACACTGAAGCTTTCTTT. It codes for CASSFSPLMNTEAFF. The chain uses TRBV12-3 or TRBV12-4 and TRBJ1-1; D unresolved. V shed 3 bases and J shed 0 bases, with 11 bases lying between them. The CDR3 totals 15 residues.

The CDR3 nucleotides read TGTGCCAGCAGCCCCCGGACAGGGTCCCTACACAATGAGCAGTTCTTC. Translating it yields CASSPRTGSLHNEQFF. The chain carries TRBV7-8 and TRBJ2-1; the match to TRBD1 covers 8 bases. The length of the CDR3 is 16 residues. Germline V gives CDR1 SGHVS, CDR2 FQNEAQ. The V segment lost 5 bases and the J segment 5 bases; nucleotides outside the gene matches: 11.

This clonotype has more than one count but fewer than ten. The chain carries TRBV15 and TRBJ2-7, with D tentatively TRBD1 (6 bases). V gave up 1 base and J gave up 0 bases, with 13 bases separating them. Germline CDR1 reads LNHNV; CDR2 reads YYDKDF (reference sequence). This CDR3 has 16 amino acids. CDR3 in amino acids: CATSRGPGTPSYEQYF. The CDR3 nucleotides read TGTGCCACCAGCAGAGGCCCGGGGACACCCTCCTACGAGCAGTACTTC. Complete variable domain (other parts from reference TRBV15 and TRBJ2-7): DAMVIQNPRYQVTQFGKPVTLSCSQTLNHNVMYWYQQKSSQAPKLLFHYYDKDFNNEADTPDNFQSRRPNTSFCFLDIRSPGLGDTAMYLCATSRGPGTPSYEQYFGPGTRLTVT.

The chain combines TRBV5-1 with TRBJ2-3; a possible D gene is TRBD1 (6 bases). This CDR3 has 13 amino acids. Germline loops: CDR1 SGHRS, CDR2 YFSETQ. Trimming shortened V by 5 bases and J by 0 bases, and 7 bases separated the two germline ends. The CDR3 DNA reads TGCGCCAGCAGGGGGGCTAGCACAGATACGCAGTATTTT. Its protein product is CASRGASTDTQYF.

This sequence joins TRBV12-3 or TRBV12-4 and TRBJ2-1; a possible D gene is TRBD1 (7 bases). The CDR3 is 13 residues long. With 1 base removed from V and 8 bases from J, the gap between germline ends came to 9 bases. The CDR3 reads CASSLGRGDEQFF. CDR3 nucleotide sequence: TGTGCCAGCAGTTTAGGCAGGGGGGATGAGCAGTTCTTC.

CDR3 loop: CASSWDRGNQPQHF. CDR3 DNA sequence: TGTGCCAGCAGCTGGGACAGGGGAAATCAGCCCCAGCATTTT. The rearrangement joins TRBV5-5 to TRBJ1-5; 10 positions match TRBD1. The trim removed 3 bases at V and 4 bases at J, leaving 1 base unmatched. In germline, CDR1 is SGHKS, CDR2 YYEKEE (reference sequence). CDR3 length equals 14 residues.

The chain is built from TRBV29-1 and TRBJ1-2; TRBD1 aligns across 9 bases. V lost 3 bases, J lost 4 bases, and 6 bases stayed unmatched. This CDR3 comprises 14 residues. CDR1 and CDR2 (germline): SQVTM, ANQGSEA. The CDR3 DNA reads as TGCAGCGTTGATGGGGACAGGGAAGGCTATGGCTACACCTTC. Translation: CSVDGDREGYGYTF.

This clonotype was observed a handful of times. V is TRBV28 and J is TRBJ2-7; D uncertain. The V gene lost 2 bases and the J gene lost 0 bases, with 26 bases spanning the gap. The CDR3 loop spans 20 amino acids. Germline V gives CDR1 MDHEN, CDR2 SYDVKM. Here the CDR3 DNA reads TGTGCCAGCAGTTTACCCCAACTTCTTGAACCTCGACCGAGCTCCTACGAGCAGTACTTC. Protein: CASSLPQLLEPRPSSYEQYF. Complete variable domain (other parts from reference TRBV28 and TRBJ2-7): DVKVTQSSRYLVKRTGEKVFLECVQDMDHENMFWYRQDPGLGLRLIYFSYDVKMKEKGDIPEGYSVSREKKERFSLILESASTNQTSMYLCASSLPQLLEPRPSSYEQYFGPGTRLTVT.

The gene calls are TRBV6-5 and TRBJ2-3; 7 bases match TRBD2. Trimming removed 6 bases from V and 0 bases from J; junction bases left unmatched: 6. The CDR3 is made up of 15 amino acids. Per the germline V gene, CDR1 is MNHEY and CDR2 is SVGAGI. The CDR3 is CASRIGTTSTDTQYF. For the CDR3, the DNA is TGTGCCAGCAGGATCGGGACTACTAGCACAGATACGCAGTATTTT.

Comments on this clonotype: The junction shows a germline mismatch at one end, possibly a read error. The chain couples TRBV3-1 to TRBJ2-7; D is possibly TRBD1 or TRBD2 (5 bases each). CDR1 and CDR2 (germline): LGHDT, YNNKEL (reference sequence). The CDR3 runs 15 residues. CDR3 protein: CASSLTGTVSSEQYF. The CDR3 coding sequence is TGTGCCAGCAGCCTAACCGGGACGGTCTCCTCCGAGCAGTACTTC.

This clonotype was detected a few times. The gene calls are TRBV9 and TRBJ1-4, with D possibly TRBD1 on 5 matching bases. The germline gives CDR1 SGDLS, CDR2 YYNGEE. This CDR3 is built from 15 residues. Trimming cost V 1 base and J 6 bases, with 13 bases left between them. The CDR3 coding sequence is TGTGCCAGCAGCGTATCGGTAGGGGTGGATGAAAAACTGTTTTTT. Amino acid sequence: CASSVSVGVDEKLFF.

There are a few counts of this clonotype. The rearrangement links TRBV12-3 or TRBV12-4 to TRBJ1-5, with D possibly matching TRBD1 (6 bases). V lost 2 bases to trimming and J lost 7 bases, with 15 bases between them. The CDR3 is made up of 15 amino acids. The CDR3 DNA reads as TGTGCCAGCAGTTTAAACCCCACAGGGACGCAGCCCCAGCATTTT. This gives the protein CASSLNPTGTQPQHF.

The chain combines TRBV21-1 with TRBJ1-1; the listed D gene, TRBD1, was not tested against the DNA. TRBV21-1 represents a pseudogene. This CDR3 spans 13 amino acids. This chain's CDR3 is CASSTQSGAMAFF. In DNA form, the CDR3 reads TGTGCCAGCAGCACCCAGTCGGGGGCTATGGCTTTCTTT.

The chain recombines TRBV12-3 or TRBV12-4 with TRBJ1-1; the D gene is possibly TRBD1 (5 bases). The CDR3 consists of 16 residues. Trimming removed 4 bases from V and 0 bases from J, with 15 bases in between. The CDR3 bases are TGTGCCAGCAGTTCCACAGGACGGGCCTTGAACACTGAAGCTTTCTTT. It translates to CASSSTGRALNTEAFF.

This clonotype has more than one count but fewer than ten. This chain connects TRBV29-1 to TRBJ2-2; D is uncertain. From germline, CDR1 is SQVTM and CDR2 ANQGSEA. Trimming left V 0 bases short and J 4 bases short, with 6 bases between. The CDR3 is made up of 13 amino acids. The DNA of the CDR3 is TGCAGCGTTGAAGATCATGTCACCGGGGAGCTGTTTTTT. Amino acids: CSVEDHVTGELFF.

The chain employs TRBV18 and TRBJ2-1; no clear D gene. Trimming took 1 base from V and 8 from J, leaving 6 bases between them. Germline V gives CDR1 KGHSH, CDR2 LQKENI. This CDR3 spans 12 amino acids. CDR3 residues: CASSPRIDEQFF. The CDR3 region has the DNA TGTGCCAGCTCACCACGAATCGATGAGCAGTTCTTC.

This clonotype was seen a handful of times. The rearrangement joins TRBV29-1 to TRBJ2-1; TRBD1 aligns across 7 bases. The V segment lost 4 bases and the J segment 3 bases; nucleotides outside the gene matches: 6. Germline CDR1 SQVTM, CDR2 ANQGSEA. The CDR3 spans 14 residues. The CDR3 nucleotides read TGCAGCGTTGTAAGCCGGGACAGCTACAATGAGCAGTTCTTC. The encoded protein is CSVVSRDSYNEQFF.

This clonotype appeared a few times. Possible read error: a much larger clone is one base away. V is TRBV12-3 or TRBV12-4 and J is TRBJ1-1; D perhaps matches TRBD1 (5 bases). The CDR3 is 13 residues long. V was shortened by 6 bases and J by 1 base, with 9 bases between the two germline ends. The CDR3 sequence: CASSSTGNTEAFF. The CDR3 nucleotides read TGTGCCAGCAGCTCTACAGGGAACACTGAAGCTTTCTTT.

The V and J genes are TRBV2 and TRBJ1-6; 8 bases are shared with TRBD1. V lost 4 bases and J lost 7; bases outside the gene matches: 15. Germline CDR1 and CDR2: SNHLY and FYNNEI. The CDR3 totals 18 residues. The CDR3: CASSVNPDRGGVNSPLHF. CDR3 DNA: TGTGCCAGCAGTGTAAACCCCGACAGGGGAGGTGTGAATTCACCCCTCCACTTT.

This clonotype was observed a handful of times. The chain has TRBV12-3 or TRBV12-4 and TRBJ2-1; unclear D gene. This CDR3 has 14 amino acids. Trimming shortened V by 2 bases and J by 1 base, and 6 bases separated the two germline ends. The CDR3 region is CASSLMGSYNEQFF. CDR3 DNA: TGTGCCAGCAGTTTAATGGGGTCCTACAATGAGCAGTTCTTC.

This clonotype occurred a few times. The chain carries TRBV12-3 or TRBV12-4 and TRBJ2-2; tentatively, D is TRBD1 or TRBD2 (6 bases each). The CDR3 loop spans 11 amino acids. Trimming stripped 10 bases from V and 6 bases from J, with 9 bases between. The chain's CDR3 is CATGGSGELFF. DNA for the CDR3: TGTGCCACCGGGGGCTCCGGGGAGCTGTTTTTT.

V is TRBV10-2 and J is TRBJ1-1; D remains ambiguous. This CDR3 has 11 residues. Germline lookup yields CDR1 WSHSY and CDR2 SAAADI. Trimming removed 7 bases from V and 2 bases from J, with 5 bases in between. As DNA, the CDR3 is TGCGCCAGCACGGGAAACACTGAAGCTTTCTTT. This codes for CASTGNTEAFF.

In this sample, this clonotype turned up many times. This chain connects TRBV29-1 to TRBJ1-5; D unclear. Germline assignment: CDR1 SQVTM and CDR2 ANQGSEA. V lost 6 bases, J lost 0 bases, and 12 bases lay in between. The CDR3 is made up of 14 amino acids. The CDR3: CSVGQSNSNQPQHF. In nucleotides, the CDR3 is TGCAGCGTGGGTCAGTCGAATAGCAATCAGCCCCAGCATTTT.

This clonotype was seen more than once but under ten times. The V gene is TRBV6-5, the J gene TRBJ1-1, with D hard to call. Germline assignment: CDR1 MNHEY and CDR2 SVGAGI. Between the trimmed V and J ends, which lost 7 bases and 1 base, there was a span of 13 bases. CDR3 size: 14 residues. The chain's CDR3 is CASNRGDKNTEAFF. The CDR3 bases are TGTGCCAGCAACCGGGGAGATAAGAACACTGAAGCTTTCTTT.

Only a few counts were recorded for this clonotype. The chain combines TRBV14 with TRBJ1-6; the D is unclear. CDR1 and CDR2 from the germline V gene are SGHDN and FVKESK. The V and J ends lost 0 bases and 8 bases respectively, with 5 bases between them. The CDR3 spans 13 residues. The chain's CDR3 is CASSQDLYSPLHF. CDR3 in DNA: TGTGCCAGCAGCCAAGATCTGTATTCACCCCTCCACTTT.

J is TRBJ1-2 and V is TRBV29-1, with TRBD1 matching over 10 bases. This CDR3 contains 14 residues. Germline V gene data show CDR1 as SQVTM and CDR2 as ANQGSEA. Trimming took 1 base from V and 7 from J; bases not matched to a gene: 6. The CDR3 DNA sequence: TGCAGCGTTGAAGGGGGGACAGGGGTTGTTGGCTACACCTTC. Translating it yields CSVEGGTGVVGYTF.

The CDR3 nucleotides are TGTGCCAGCAGCTTGGTACAGGACAATGAGCAGTTCTTC. This codes for CASSLVQDNEQFF. The chain has TRBV5-4 and TRBJ2-1; tentative D call: TRBD1 (5 bases). The length of the CDR3 is 13 residues. CDR1 is SGHNT, CDR2 YYREEE, per germline (reference sequence). Trimming pared 0 bases from V and 5 bases from J, leaving 6 bases between.

This chain links TRBV5-1 with TRBJ2-6; the match to TRBD1 covers 7 bases. With 0 bases clipped from V and 1 base from J, the junction kept 1 base outside the gene matches. There are 16 residues in the CDR3. Germline CDR1 and CDR2: SGHRS and YFSETQ. The CDR3 region has the DNA TGCGCCAGCAGCTTGGCACAGGGGTCTGGGGCCAACGTCCTGACTTTC. Amino acid sequence: CASSLAQGSGANVLTF.

This clonotype was seen a few times. V gene TRBV19 combines with J gene TRBJ1-1; TRBD1 aligns across 8 bases. The CDR3 length is 15 residues. V was clipped by 4 bases and J by 2 bases; unmatched bases: 6. Per germline, CDR1 LNHDA and CDR2 SQIVND (reference sequence). CDR3 amino acids: CASSTWGQANTEAFF. CDR3 nucleotides: TGTGCCAGTAGTACCTGGGGACAGGCCAACACTGAAGCTTTCTTT.

The chain couples TRBV7-9 to TRBJ2-7; 11 bases line up with TRBD1. The CDR3 consists of 15 residues. V lost 5 bases to trimming and J lost 7 bases; unmatched junction nucleotides: 10. CDR1 is SEHNR and CDR2 is FQNEAQ in the germline V gene (reference sequence). The DNA for the CDR3 is TGTGCCAGCAGCGACGCCGGACAGGGGGCGGAAGAGCAGTACTTC. It encodes CASSDAGQGAEEQYF.

The chain uses TRBV2 and TRBJ2-3, with D possibly called TRBD1 or TRBD2 (5 bases each). Germline CDR1 SNHLY, CDR2 FYNNEI. V was trimmed by 6 bases and J by 2 bases, leaving 15 bases between them. CDR3 length equals 15 residues. CDR3 amino acids: CASSQRWGNTDTQYF. The CDR3 DNA reads as TGTGCCAGCAGCCAGAGGTGGGGGAACACAGATACGCAGTATTTT.